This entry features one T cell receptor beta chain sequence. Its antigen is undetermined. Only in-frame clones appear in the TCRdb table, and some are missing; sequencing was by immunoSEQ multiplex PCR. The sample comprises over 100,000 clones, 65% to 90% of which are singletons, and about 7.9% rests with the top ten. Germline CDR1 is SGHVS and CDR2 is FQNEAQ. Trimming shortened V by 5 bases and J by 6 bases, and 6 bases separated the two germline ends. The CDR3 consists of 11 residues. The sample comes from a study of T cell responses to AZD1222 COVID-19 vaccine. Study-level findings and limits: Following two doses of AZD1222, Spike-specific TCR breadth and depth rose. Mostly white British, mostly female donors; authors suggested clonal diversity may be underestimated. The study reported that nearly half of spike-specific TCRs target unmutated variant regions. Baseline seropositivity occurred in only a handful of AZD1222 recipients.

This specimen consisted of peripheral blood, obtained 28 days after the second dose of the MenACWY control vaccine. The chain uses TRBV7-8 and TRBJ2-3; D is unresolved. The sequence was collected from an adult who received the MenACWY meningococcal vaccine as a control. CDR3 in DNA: TGTGCCAGCAGCCCTGTGGATACGCAGTATTTT. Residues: CASSPVDTQYF.